The 32 T cell receptor beta chains reported below all come from one sample, sequenced in a study of cytomegalovirus exposure and HLA in healthy donors. PCR primers comprised 60 Vbeta and 13 Jbeta primers. Only in-frame clones appear in the TCRdb table, and some are missing; sequencing was by immunoSEQ multiplex PCR. The table has 100,000 or so clones, around 83% seen once. Specimen: PBMCs. These receptors were taken from a man aged 25 to 40 in good health and CMV-seronegative.

The gene calls are TRBV7-3 and TRBJ1-5; the D is unclear. Germline CDR1 is SGHTA and CDR2 is FQGTGA. This CDR3 spans 18 amino acids. V dropped 5 bases and J dropped 4 bases, with 24 bases sitting between them. The CDR3 is CASSPLKISGIVNQPQHF. The CDR3 DNA reads TGTGCCAGCAGCCCCTTAAAGATATCGGGGATCGTTAATCAGCCCCAGCATTTT.

The chain couples TRBV13 to TRBJ2-5; D is ambiguous. Germline CDR1 PRHDT, CDR2 FYEKMQ (reference sequence). CDR3 size: 16 residues. V dropped 4 bases and J dropped 0 bases, with 15 bases sitting between them. This CDR3 is CASSSGPFKYQETQYF. Written as DNA, the CDR3 is TGTGCCAGCAGCTCCGGTCCGTTCAAGTACCAAGAGACCCAGTACTTC.

This clone occurred once. The chain joins TRBV5-4 to TRBJ2-5; 8 nucleotides agree with TRBD1. This CDR3 region has 13 residues. V was pared by 4 bases and J by 5 bases, with 4 bases of the junction left unmatched. Germline V gene data show CDR1 as SGHNT and CDR2 as YYREEE (reference sequence). In DNA, the CDR3 is TGTGCCAGCAGCGGGGACAGGCGGGAGACCCAGTACTTC. This gives the protein CASSGDRRETQYF.

CDR3 DNA: TGTGCCAGTGCCCTTAAGAGGGGAGGCTTCTACGAGCAGTACTTC. It encodes CASALKRGGFYEQYF. The J gene is TRBJ2-7, the V gene TRBV19, with TRBD2 as a possible D gene (6 bases). The CDR3 is made up of 15 amino acids. CDR1 is LNHDA, CDR2 SQIVND, per germline (reference sequence). V dropped 8 bases and J dropped 3 bases, with 20 bases sitting between them. The entire variable domain, with the rest obtained from reference TRBV19 and TRBJ2-7, is as follows: DGGITQSPKYLFRKEGQNVTLSCEQNLNHDAMYWYRQDPGQGLRLIYYSQIVNDFQKGDIAEGYSVSREKKESFPLTVTSAQKNPTAFYLCASALKRGGFYEQYFGPGTRLTVT.

V is TRBV28 and J is TRBJ2-7; 7 nucleotides match TRBD1. The CDR3 is 14 amino acids. CDR1 and CDR2 from the germline V gene are MDHEN and SYDVKM. Trimming cost V 5 bases and J 7 bases; bases outside gene matches: 11. CDR3 region: CASSPDRAIKEQYF. CDR3 nucleotide sequence: TGTGCCAGCAGTCCTGACAGGGCCATAAAGGAGCAGTACTTC.

The chain links TRBV7-2 to TRBJ2-7, with D perhaps matching TRBD2 (5 bases). Trimming cost V 5 bases and J 7 bases, with 15 bases left between them. Germline V gene data show CDR1 as SGHTA and CDR2 as FQGNSA. This CDR3 comprises 13 residues. CDR3 sequence reads: CASSPGSLQEQYF. The DNA for the CDR3 is TGTGCCAGCAGCCCGGGGTCCCTTCAGGAGCAGTACTTC.

The chain recombines TRBV19 with TRBJ2-5; the D gene is possibly TRBD1 (6 bases). Trimming pared 10 bases from V and 2 bases from J, leaving 20 bases between. Germline V CDR1 and CDR2: LNHDA, SQIVND (reference sequence). This CDR3 contains 15 residues. The CDR3 DNA follows: TGTGCCACAAGCAGGGGAGAGGGCCGACAAGAGACCCAGTACTTC. It is translated as CATSRGEGRQETQYF.

The chain has TRBV13 and TRBJ2-7; 9 nucleotides align to TRBD1. The V segment lost 2 bases and the J segment 4 bases; nucleotides outside the gene matches: 6. This CDR3 is built from 15 residues. In germline, CDR1 is PRHDT, CDR2 FYEKMQ (reference sequence). CDR3 loop: CASSLSGTGFYEQYF. CDR3 nucleotides: TGTGCCAGCAGCTTAAGCGGGACAGGGTTTTACGAGCAGTACTTC.

The rearrangement uses TRBV9 and TRBJ2-3; 7 bases match TRBD1. The V gene end was trimmed by 5 bases and the J gene end by 3 bases; junction bases not matched to a gene: 9. The CDR3 contains 15 residues. CDR1 is SGDLS and CDR2 is YYNGEE in the germline V gene. The CDR3 DNA follows: TGTGCCAGCAGTCCTGGACAGGTCAGGACAGATACGCAGTATTTT. It encodes CASSPGQVRTDTQYF.

This chain links TRBV4-1 with TRBJ2-5; 8 nucleotides match TRBD2. The J segment lost 4 bases and the V segment lost 4 bases, leaving 8 bases of the junction unmatched. The CDR3 spans 15 residues. Looked up from germline, CDR1 is MGHRA and CDR2 is YSYEKL. In DNA, the CDR3 is TGCGCCAGCAGCCTCTATAGCGGGATCGGAGAGACCCAGTACTTC. Amino acids: CASSLYSGIGETQYF.

The V call is TRBV7-9, the J call TRBJ2-1; weak D call: TRBD2 (5 bases). The germline gives CDR1 SEHNR, CDR2 FQNEAQ (reference sequence). This CDR3 spans 9 amino acids. The CDR3 DNA reads as TGTGCGACGAGGGATGAGCAGTTCTTC. Its translation: CATRDEQFF.

This clone turned up a few times. The genes are TRBV6-6 and TRBJ1-2, with 11 bases that match TRBD1. This CDR3 has 14 residues. Germline loops: CDR1 MNHNY, CDR2 SVGAGI (reference sequence). V was clipped by 7 bases and J by 6 bases; unmatched bases: 7. The CDR3: CASNKDRGRDGYTF. In DNA, the CDR3 is TGTGCCAGCAACAAGGACAGGGGGCGTGATGGCTACACCTTC.

The chain has TRBV5-4 and TRBJ1-1; D is unresolved. Germline values: CDR1 SGHNT, CDR2 YYREEE (reference sequence). CDR3 size: 14 residues. V lost 0 bases and J lost 1, with 7 bases in between. The CDR3 DNA reads TGTGCCAGCAGCTTGGTGCGAGGGAACACTGAAGCTTTCTTT. Protein product: CASSLVRGNTEAFF. Based on the CDR3 plus reference TRBV5-4 and TRBJ1-1, the full variable domain is ETGVTQSPTHLIKTRGQQVTLRCSSQSGHNTVSWYQQALGQGPQFIFQYYREEENGRGNFPPRFSGLQFPNYSSELNVNALELDDSALYLCASSLVRGNTEAFFGQGTRLTVV.

The CDR3 loop is CAIGGDRGKGAITGELFF. Here the CDR3 DNA reads TGTGCCATCGGGGGGGACAGGGGAAAAGGGGCCATCACCGGGGAGCTGTTTTTT. V gene TRBV10-3 combines with J gene TRBJ2-2, with 10 bases lining up with TRBD1. From germline, CDR1 is ENHRY and CDR2 SYGVKD. This CDR3 comprises 18 residues. Trimming removed 8 bases from V and 4 bases from J; junction bases left unmatched: 16.

This chain connects TRBV5-1 to TRBJ2-5, with a possible D match to TRBD2 (5 bases). CDR1 SGHRS and CDR2 YFSETQ come from the germline V gene. The CDR3 contains 14 residues. Between the trimmed V and J ends, which lost 4 bases and 3 bases, there was a span of 13 bases. CDR3 DNA sequence: TGCGCCAGCAGCCCTACTGACGGGGAAGAGACCCAGTACTTC. Its protein is CASSPTDGEETQYF.

The gene calls are TRBV6-1 and TRBJ2-1; perhaps TRBD1 as D (7 bases). V was pared by 7 bases and J by 16 bases, with 14 bases between. The germline V gene has CDR1 MNHNS and CDR2 SASEGT. CDR3 length: 10 amino acids. The CDR3 region is CASKGGTDFF. CDR3 DNA: TGTGCCAGCAAAGGAGGGACAGACTTCTTC.

This chain connects TRBV7-6 to TRBJ2-2; D call uncertain. V was pared by 5 bases and J by 7 bases, with 14 bases between. This CDR3 contains 14 residues. Germline CDR1 SGHVS, CDR2 FNYEAQ. CDR3 loop: CASSPAANNGELFF. CDR3 DNA: TGTGCCAGCAGCCCCGCCGCGAATAACGGGGAGCTGTTTTTT.

V is TRBV5-1 and J is TRBJ2-1, with D hard to call. V lost 0 bases, J lost 6 bases, and 10 bases lay in between. Germline values: CDR1 SGHRS, CDR2 YFSETQ. The length of the CDR3 is 14 residues. The CDR3 is CASSLEISVNEQFF. The CDR3 DNA reads TGCGCCAGCAGCTTGGAGATTTCGGTCAATGAGCAGTTCTTC.

V usage is TRBV7-9 and J usage is TRBJ2-7, with D perhaps TRBD1 (5 bases). Germline V gene lookup returns CDR1 SEHNR and CDR2 FQNEAQ (reference sequence). The ends were cut back, 5 bases at V and 6 bases at J, with 8 bases in the middle. The CDR3 runs 11 residues. The CDR3 region is CASSGGAEQYF. The CDR3 region has the DNA TGTGCCAGCAGCGGTGGGGCCGAGCAGTACTTC.

V usage is TRBV18 and J usage is TRBJ2-5; the D gene is possibly TRBD1 (5 bases). The CDR3 contains 14 residues. The germline CDR1 and CDR2 sequences are KGHSH and LQKENI. Trimming took 6 bases from V and 2 from J, leaving 13 bases between them. The CDR3 sequence is CASSLGLGQETQYF. The CDR3 bases are TGTGCCAGCTCCCTGGGGCTGGGGCAAGAGACCCAGTACTTC.

The chain recombines TRBV5-6 with TRBJ1-4; D is ambiguous. The V end lost 0 bases, the J end lost 3 bases, and 6 bases lay between the germline ends. The CDR3 runs 14 residues. Germline V lookup: CDR1 SGHDT, CDR2 YYEEEE. For the CDR3, the DNA is TGTGCCAGCAGCTTGGGCAGGCCTAATGAAAAACTGTTTTTT. Its protein product is CASSLGRPNEKLFF.

This chain joins TRBV6-5 and TRBJ1-6; possible D gene TRBD1, 6 bases. Per germline, CDR1 MNHEY and CDR2 SVGAGI. Trimming stripped 7 bases from V and 7 bases from J, with 11 bases between. The CDR3 totals 13 residues. CDR3 coding DNA: TGTGCCAGCAACAGGGACGGGAATTCACCCCTCCACTTT. This gives the protein CASNRDGNSPLHF.

J is TRBJ2-5 and V is TRBV20-1; a possible D gene is TRBD1 (6 bases). The CDR3 totals 11 residues. CDR1 is DFQATT and CDR2 is SNEGSKA in the germline V gene (reference sequence). Between the trimmed V and J ends, which lost 6 bases and 2 bases, there was a span of 7 bases. CDR3: CSADRQETQYF. For the CDR3, the DNA is TGCAGTGCCGACAGGCAAGAGACCCAGTACTTC.

J is TRBJ2-7 and V is TRBV7-8; 7 bases agree with TRBD1. With V trimmed by 3 bases and J by 2 bases, 1 base remained unmatched. CDR3 size: 13 residues. Germline V lookup: CDR1 SGHVS, CDR2 FQNEAQ. The CDR3 region has the DNA TGTGCCAGCAGCTTTGGACAGGCCTACGAGCAGTACTTC. As protein: CASSFGQAYEQYF. The variable domain in full, with the rest retrieved from reference TRBV7-8 and TRBJ2-7, is GAGVSQSPRYKVAKRGQDVALRCDPISGHVSLFWYQQALGQGPEFLTYFQNEAQLDKSGLPSDRFFAERPEGSVSTLKIQRTQQEDSAVYLCASSFGQAYEQYFGPGTRLTVT.

The V gene is TRBV28, the J gene TRBJ2-7, with D possibly matching TRBD2 (6 bases). Trimming stripped 3 bases from V and 6 bases from J, with 15 bases between. Germline loops: CDR1 MDHEN, CDR2 SYDVKM. This CDR3 is 14 amino acids long. The DNA of the CDR3 is TGTGCCAGCAGTTTGGGGGGAAGCAGGTCCGAGCAGTACTTC. This codes for CASSLGGSRSEQYF.

In the case of this clone: The CDR3 does not end in the conserved phenylalanine or tryptophan, so this is likely a read error. The limits of the CDR3 on the DNA are not certain, so only TCRdb's listed CDR3 is given. The chain recombines TRBV12-5 with TRBJ2-3; the DNA was not compared with TRBD2, the D call given in the table. The CDR3 extends over 8 residues, inclusive of both ends. The germline CDR1 and CDR2 sequences are LGHNT and FRNRAP. The CDR3 loop reads CASGLTSG.

This clone was seen a single time. This chain links TRBV2 with TRBJ1-1; D is possibly TRBD1 (6 bases). The CDR3 is 11 amino acids. Trimming left V 4 bases short and J 9 bases short, with 9 bases between. Germline V gene lookup returns CDR1 SNHLY and CDR2 FYNNEI. Here the CDR3 DNA reads TGTGCCAGCAGTGCAGGGGTTCAAGCTTTCTTT. Its translation: CASSAGVQAFF.

The CDR3 region is CASTYGSVSGELFF. Written as DNA, the CDR3 is TGTGCCAGCACCTATGGTTCGGTTTCCGGGGAGCTGTTTTTT. This sequence joins TRBV6-5 and TRBJ2-2; D not certain. The CDR3 is made up of 14 amino acids. Germline CDR1 reads MNHEY; CDR2 reads SVGAGI. Trimming took 7 bases from V and 6 from J, leaving 15 bases between them.

The chain combines TRBV2 with TRBJ2-5; maybe TRBD1 (6 bases). Per germline, CDR1 SNHLY and CDR2 FYNNEI. The CDR3 covers 11 residues. Between the trimmed V and J ends, which lost 10 bases and 4 bases, there was a span of 10 bases. The CDR3 loop is CATGQSETQYF. CDR3 coding DNA: TGTGCCACGGGACAATCAGAGACCCAGTACTTC.

The V and J genes are TRBV2 and TRBJ1-2; perhaps TRBD1 as D (5 bases). In germline, CDR1 is SNHLY, CDR2 FYNNEI. There are 14 residues in the CDR3. Trimming took off 6 bases at V and 2 bases at J, with 13 bases between the two ends. The DNA of the CDR3 is TGTGCCAGCAGCCGGGACTTAAAAAACTATGGCTACACCTTC. Encoded protein: CASSRDLKNYGYTF.

For this clone: Different DNA sequences within this sample yield the same CDR3. The chain combines TRBV1 with TRBJ2-3; the D call in the table, TRBD2, was not verified against the DNA. TRBV1 is noted as a pseudogene. This CDR3 is built from 13 residues. CDR3 coding DNA: TGCACCAGCAGCCACCTGCTCACCGGGGAAAAGTATTTT. This gives the protein CTSSHLLTGEKYF.

The rearrangement joins TRBV29-1 to TRBJ1-1, with TRBD1 matching over 9 bases. The germline V gene has CDR1 SQVTM and CDR2 ANQGSEA. V gave up 4 bases and J gave up 5 bases; unmatched junction bases: 8. This CDR3 contains 14 residues. CDR3 DNA: TGCAGCGTTGCTTACACAGGGGGCAGGACTGAAGCTTTCTTT. It encodes CSVAYTGGRTEAFF.